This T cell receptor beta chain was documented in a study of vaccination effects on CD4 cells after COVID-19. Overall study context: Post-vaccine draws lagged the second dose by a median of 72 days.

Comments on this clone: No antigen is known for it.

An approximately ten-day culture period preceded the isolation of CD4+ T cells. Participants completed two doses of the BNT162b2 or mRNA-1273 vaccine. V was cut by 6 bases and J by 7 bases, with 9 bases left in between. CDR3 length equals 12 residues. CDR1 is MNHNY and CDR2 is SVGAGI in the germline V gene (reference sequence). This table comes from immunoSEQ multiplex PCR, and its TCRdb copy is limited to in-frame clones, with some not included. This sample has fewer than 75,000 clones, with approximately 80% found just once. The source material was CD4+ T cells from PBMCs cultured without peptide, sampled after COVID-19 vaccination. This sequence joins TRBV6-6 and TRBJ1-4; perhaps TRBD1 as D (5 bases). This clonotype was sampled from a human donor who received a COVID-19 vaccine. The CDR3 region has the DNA TGTGCCAGCAGACGGGACCGTGAAAAACTGTTTTTT. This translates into CASRRDREKLFF.